This T cell receptor beta chain emerged from a study of T cells in Graves' hyperthyroidism and ophthalmopathy. Researchers took RNA transcripts and amplified the TCR beta CDR3 regions from them. First-round RT-PCR targeting the TCR CDR3 was performed with the HTBI primer set. MiXCR, run by TCRdb on the multiplex PCR reads, gives a single entry per CDR3 protein. The sample records under 700,000 distinct CDR3 sequences, over 15% being singletons. Germline loops: CDR1 SGHDN, CDR2 FVKESK. The CDR3 is made up of 15 amino acids. V lost 3 bases to trimming and J lost 5 bases, with 16 bases between them. The study left out patients who had uncontrolled infection, other autoimmune disease, pregnancy or lactation. This clonotype has only a few counts.

Specimen: blood. The clonotype originates from a woman in her late teens or twenties with Graves' hyperthyroidism. This chain joins TRBV14 and TRBJ1-1, with no clear D. CDR3 sequence (DNA): TGTGCCAGCAGCCATCTCAGACTGAGAAGAACTGAAGCTTTCTTT. It encodes CASSHLRLRRTEAFF.